One and the same sample provided the 27 T cell receptor beta chains below, sequenced in a study of STAT5B mutations in CD4+ large granular lymphocyte leukemia. The repertoire was sequenced with immunoSEQ multiplex PCR; TCRdb's copy has only in-frame clones and lacks some. The sample lists tens of thousands of clones, about 81% seen once, with approximately 0.33% in the top ten. Sequenced: CD4+ T cells from blood buffy coats. The receptors originated from a human donor in good health.

The rearrangement joins TRBV18 to TRBJ1-1, with no clear D. CDR3 size: 13 residues. V shed 5 bases and J shed 2 bases, with 9 bases lying between them. The V gene's germline CDR1 is KGHSH and CDR2 LQKENI. The CDR3 sequence: CASSMTGNTEAFF. The CDR3 coding sequence is TGTGCCAGCTCAATGACGGGAAACACTGAAGCTTTCTTT.

This clone has only one observation. The V gene is TRBV30, the J gene TRBJ1-6; tentatively, D is TRBD1 (5 bases). The CDR3 runs 15 residues. In germline, CDR1 is GTSNPN, CDR2 SVGIG (reference sequence). Trimming removed 2 bases from V and 8 bases from J, with 16 bases in between. The CDR3 sequence is CAWSPPGDWDSPLHF. The CDR3 nucleotides read TGTGCCTGGAGTCCCCCCGGGGACTGGGATTCACCCCTCCACTTT.

This rearrangement joins TRBV6-1 to TRBJ2-1; D assignment may be TRBD1 or TRBD2 (5 bases each). Germline loops: CDR1 MNHNS, CDR2 SASEGT. The CDR3 is made up of 13 amino acids. V lost 7 bases, J lost 8 bases, and 15 bases lay in between. The CDR3 spells CASKLIGDHEQFF. CDR3 sequence (DNA): TGTGCCAGCAAATTAATCGGGGACCATGAGCAGTTCTTC.

This clone was seen a few times. The V call is TRBV28, the J call TRBJ2-7; 7 positions agree with TRBD2. V lost 6 bases, J lost 5 bases, and 7 bases stayed unmatched. Looked up from germline, CDR1 is MDHEN and CDR2 is SYDVKM. CDR3 size: 13 residues. CDR3 in DNA: TGTGCCAGCAGGATGACTAGCACCCACGAGCAGTACTTC. Translating gives CASRMTSTHEQYF.

The chain employs TRBV2 and TRBJ1-1, with D hard to call. CDR3 length: 14 residues. V was pared by 6 bases and J by 2 bases, with 13 bases between. Germline CDR1 and CDR2: SNHLY and FYNNEI. CDR3 region: CASSNRIGNTEAFF. The CDR3 DNA is TGTGCCAGCAGCAATCGGATCGGAAACACTGAAGCTTTCTTT.

The rearrangement joins TRBV11-2 to TRBJ1-1; tentative D call: TRBD1 (6 bases). V was cut by 5 bases and J by 5 bases, with 18 bases left in between. CDR1 and CDR2 (germline): SGHAT, FQNNGV. This CDR3 is built from 15 residues. CDR3 sequence reads: CASSPNRDTGTEAFF. DNA of the CDR3: TGTGCCAGCAGCCCCAACAGGGACACGGGAACTGAAGCTTTCTTT.

This sequence joins TRBV6-4 and TRBJ2-5; D is undetermined. The V and J ends lost 2 bases and 4 bases respectively, with 8 bases between them. The CDR3 has 13 amino acids. CDR1 is MRHNA, CDR2 SNTAGT, per germline. CDR3 DNA: TGTGCCAGCAGTGACCAATTGGGAGAGACCCAGTACTTC. Translation: CASSDQLGETQYF.

This clone was recorded a few times. The gene calls are TRBV28 and TRBJ1-2; D possibly corresponds to TRBD1 (6 bases). Germline lookup yields CDR1 MDHEN and CDR2 SYDVKM. The CDR3 spans 13 residues. Trimming removed 5 bases at V and 4 bases at J, with 11 bases between. The CDR3 protein is CASSDDRRYGYTF. The CDR3 DNA is TGTGCCAGCAGTGACGACAGGCGCTATGGCTACACCTTC.

This clone appeared a single time. The chain uses TRBV11-2 and TRBJ2-7; 7 positions agree with TRBD2. From germline, CDR1 is SGHAT and CDR2 FQNNGV. Trimming cost V 2 bases and J 2 bases; bases outside gene matches: 12. This CDR3 spans 17 amino acids. The CDR3 sequence is CASSLIISSGLTYEQYF. The CDR3 coding sequence is TGTGCCAGCAGCTTAATTATATCTAGCGGTCTTACCTACGAGCAGTACTTC.

The chain is built from TRBV4-1 and TRBJ1-4; weak D call: TRBD1 (5 bases). Germline V gives CDR1 MGHRA, CDR2 YSYEKL. Trimming removed 2 bases at V and 0 bases at J, with 10 bases between. The CDR3 contains 16 residues. The CDR3 bases are TGCGCCAGCAGCCAAATTCAGGGTGCAACTAATGAAAAACTGTTTTTT. Its translation: CASSQIQGATNEKLFF.

V usage is TRBV30 and J usage is TRBJ1-3; D is perhaps TRBD1 (6 bases). The CDR3 loop spans 15 amino acids. Germline assignment: CDR1 GTSNPN and CDR2 SVGIG (reference sequence). V was cut by 5 bases and J by 1 base, with 15 bases left in between. CDR3 nucleotide sequence: TGTGCCTGGGCCCAGACAGGACATTCTGGAAACACCATATATTTT. It codes for CAWAQTGHSGNTIYF.

This chain links TRBV21-1 with TRBJ2-7; TRBD2 is the table's D call and was not checked against the DNA. TRBV21-1 is shown as a pseudogene. The CDR3 consists of 16 residues. Written as DNA, the CDR3 is TGTGCCAGCAGCAGAGGCAGCCAGGAGCGGCCCTACGAGCAGTACTTC. It yields the protein CASSRGSQERPYEQYF.

This clone was counted a few times. The rearrangement joins TRBV30 to TRBJ1-6; D remains unclear. The CDR3 is made up of 11 amino acids. Trimming stripped 3 bases from V and 7 bases from J, with 4 bases between. Germline V gene sequence: CDR1 GTSNPN, CDR2 SVGIG (reference sequence). The CDR3 is CAWSRNSPLHF. The CDR3, as DNA: TGTGCCTGGAGCAGGAATTCACCCCTCCACTTT.

A single count supports this clone. This chain joins TRBV18 and TRBJ1-2; D remains unclear. CDR3 size: 13 residues. Germline CDR1 is KGHSH and CDR2 is LQKENI. V shed 2 bases and J shed 5 bases, with 9 bases lying between them. The CDR3 loop is CASSPSSEYGYTF. The CDR3 bases are TGTGCCAGCTCACCATCTTCGGAATATGGCTACACCTTC.

The chain links TRBV5-6 to TRBJ2-6, with 7 nucleotides matching TRBD1. Looked up from germline, CDR1 is SGHDT and CDR2 is YYEEEE. The CDR3 has 18 amino acids. J gave up 0 bases and V 0 bases, and 6 bases lay outside the gene matches. The CDR3 DNA sequence: TGTGCCAGCAGCTTGGACAGGGGAACTTTCTCTGGGGCCAACGTCCTGACTTTC. This codes for CASSLDRGTFSGANVLTF. The complete variable domain, with remaining parts taken from reference TRBV5-6 and TRBJ2-6, reads DAGVTQSPTHLIKTRGQQVTLRCSPKSGHDTVSWYQQALGQGPQFIFQYYEEEERQRGNFPDRFSGHQFPNYSSELNVNALLLGDSALYLCASSLDRGTFSGANVLTFGAGSRLTVL.

The chain recombines TRBV5-8 with TRBJ2-3; TRBD2 aligns across 10 bases. J lost 3 bases, V lost 6 bases, and 7 bases had no gene match. Germline CDR1 SGHTS, CDR2 YDEGEE. CDR3 length: 15 amino acids. CDR3 sequence: CASNTLAGSTDTQYF. CDR3 nucleotides: TGTGCCAGCAACACACTAGCGGGATCTACAGATACGCAGTATTTT.

The chain joins TRBV19 to TRBJ1-2, with 7 nucleotides matching TRBD1. There are 16 residues in the CDR3. Germline CDR1 and CDR2: LNHDA and SQIVND (reference sequence). With 0 bases clipped from V and 1 base from J, the junction kept 5 bases outside the gene matches. This CDR3 reads CASSIEGTAINYGYTF. CDR3 DNA: TGTGCCAGTAGTATAGAGGGGACAGCGATTAACTATGGCTACACCTTC.

The rearrangement joins TRBV7-9 to TRBJ1-2, with D unclear. Deletions cut 5 bases from V and 10 bases from J, with 11 bases between. Germline assignment: CDR1 SEHNR and CDR2 FQNEAQ (reference sequence). The length of the CDR3 is 11 residues. CDR3 in amino acids: CASSRRDTYTF. CDR3 in DNA: TGTGCCAGCAGCCGCCGGGATACCTACACCTTC.

The chain recombines TRBV18 with TRBJ1-4; D possibly corresponds to TRBD1 (6 bases). The CDR3 is 14 amino acids. Trimming removed 6 bases at V and 8 bases at J, with 16 bases between. Germline values: CDR1 KGHSH, CDR2 LQKENI. CDR3 amino acids: CASSPGTIREKLFF. Here the CDR3 DNA reads TGTGCCAGCTCCCCCGGGACAATCAGGGAAAAACTGTTTTTT.

This chain uses TRBV11-2 with TRBJ1-3; TRBD1 aligns across 8 bases. The J segment lost 2 bases and the V segment lost 2 bases, leaving 5 bases of the junction unmatched. Germline values: CDR1 SGHAT, CDR2 FQNNGV. The CDR3 spans 16 residues. CDR3 sequence reads: CASSLRGTGPGNTIYF. In DNA form, the CDR3 reads TGTGCCAGCAGCTTAAGGGGGACAGGACCTGGAAACACCATATATTTT. Full variable domain (outside the CDR3, taken from reference TRBV11-2 and TRBJ1-3): EAGVAQSPRYKIIEKRQSVAFWCNPISGHATLYWYQQILGQGPKLLIQFQNNGVVDDSQLPKDRFSAERLKGVDSTLKIQPAKLEDSAVYLCASSLRGTGPGNTIYFGEGSWLTVV.

This clone turned up a few times. The chain links TRBV4-1 to TRBJ2-3; 7 bases fit TRBD2. The CDR3 runs 16 residues. Germline assignment: CDR1 MGHRA and CDR2 YSYEKL. The V and J ends lost 2 bases and 1 base, in that order; junction bases with no gene match: 6. The CDR3 protein is CASSQPILARTDTQYF. CDR3 sequence (DNA): TGCGCCAGCAGCCAACCAATACTAGCGCGCACAGATACGCAGTATTTT.

The V and J genes are TRBV21-1 and TRBJ1-5. TRBV21-1 is recorded as a pseudogene. The CDR3 contains 15 residues. The DNA for the CDR3 is TGTGCCAGCAGCAAAGGGCGGGACGGGATACAGCCCCAGCATTTT. Amino acid sequence: CASSKGRDGIQPQHF.

The rearrangement links TRBV2 to TRBJ2-7; perhaps D is TRBD1 or TRBD2 (5 bases each). Trimming took off 7 bases at V and 3 bases at J, with 25 bases between the two ends. There are 17 residues in the CDR3. Germline V gene sequence: CDR1 SNHLY, CDR2 FYNNEI. The CDR3 sequence: CASMPLKAGALHYEQYF. The CDR3 nucleotides are TGTGCCAGCATGCCCTTGAAGGCCGGGGCCCTTCACTACGAGCAGTACTTC.

The V gene is TRBV4-1, the J gene TRBJ2-7; 7 bases fit TRBD2. The CDR3 totals 16 residues. From germline, CDR1 is MGHRA and CDR2 YSYEKL. Unmatched junction bases numbered 6, after V lost 0 bases and J lost 1 base. CDR3 in DNA: TGCGCCAGCAGCCAAGAAATTAGCGGGTTATCCTACGAGCAGTACTTC. Translating it yields CASSQEISGLSYEQYF.

The rearrangement uses TRBV5-6 and TRBJ2-1, with unresolved D. Trimming stripped 4 bases from V and 0 bases from J, with 23 bases between. CDR1 SGHDT and CDR2 YYEEEE come from the germline V gene. The CDR3 covers 19 residues. CDR3 region: CASSGVDSPLKASYNEQFF. In DNA form, the CDR3 reads TGTGCCAGCAGCGGCGTAGACTCTCCTCTGAAAGCCTCCTACAATGAGCAGTTCTTC.

The chain links TRBV12-5 to TRBJ2-3; a weak D match, TRBD1 (5 bases). Looked up from germline, CDR1 is LGHNT and CDR2 is FRNRAP. This CDR3 spans 14 amino acids. V lost 6 bases to trimming and J lost 2 bases, with 12 bases between them. The DNA for the CDR3 is TGTGCTAGTGGCAGAGACAGCCACACAGATACGCAGTATTTT. It codes for CASGRDSHTDTQYF. Drawing the rest from reference TRBV12-5 and TRBJ2-3, the complete variable domain is DARVTQTPRHKVTEMGQEVTMRCQPILGHNTVFWYRQTMMQGLELLAYFRNRAPLDDSGMPKDRFSAEMPDATLATLKIQPSEPRDSAVYFCASGRDSHTDTQYFGPGTRLTVL.

The rearrangement links TRBV19 to TRBJ2-2; 7 bases are shared with TRBD1. The CDR3 consists of 16 residues. Germline V gene lookup returns CDR1 LNHDA and CDR2 SQIVND (reference sequence). After removal of 6 bases from V and 4 bases from J, the junction contained 11 bases not matched to a gene. DNA of the CDR3: TGTGCCAGTAGGACAGGGAATGCGGGTAGCACCGGGGAGCTGTTTTTT. Translating gives CASRTGNAGSTGELFF.